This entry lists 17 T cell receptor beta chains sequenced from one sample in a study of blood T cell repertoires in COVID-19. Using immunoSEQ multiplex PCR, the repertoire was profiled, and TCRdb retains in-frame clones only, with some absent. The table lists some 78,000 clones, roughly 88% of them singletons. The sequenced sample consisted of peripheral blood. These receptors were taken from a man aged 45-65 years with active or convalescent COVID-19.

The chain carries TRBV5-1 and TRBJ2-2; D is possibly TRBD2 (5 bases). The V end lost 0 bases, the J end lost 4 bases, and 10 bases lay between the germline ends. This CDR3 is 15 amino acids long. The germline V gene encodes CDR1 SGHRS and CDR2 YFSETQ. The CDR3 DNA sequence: TGCGCCAGCAGCTTGGTGAGGGTCGGCACCGGGGAGCTGTTTTTT. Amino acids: CASSLVRVGTGELFF.

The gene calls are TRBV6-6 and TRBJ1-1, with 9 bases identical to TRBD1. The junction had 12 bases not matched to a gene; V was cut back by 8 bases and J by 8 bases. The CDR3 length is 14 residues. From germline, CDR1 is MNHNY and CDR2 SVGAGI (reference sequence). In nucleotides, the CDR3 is TGTGCCAGCCGGAGCGGGACAGGGAGGTTCGAAGCTTTCTTT. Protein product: CASRSGTGRFEAFF.

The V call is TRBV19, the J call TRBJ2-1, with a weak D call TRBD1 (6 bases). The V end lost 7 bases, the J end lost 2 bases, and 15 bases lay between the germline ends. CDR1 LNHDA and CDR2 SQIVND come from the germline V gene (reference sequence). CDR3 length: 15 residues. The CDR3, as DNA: TGTGCCAGTACCCTGGGGACAAACCCCTACAATGAGCAGTTCTTC. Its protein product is CASTLGTNPYNEQFF.

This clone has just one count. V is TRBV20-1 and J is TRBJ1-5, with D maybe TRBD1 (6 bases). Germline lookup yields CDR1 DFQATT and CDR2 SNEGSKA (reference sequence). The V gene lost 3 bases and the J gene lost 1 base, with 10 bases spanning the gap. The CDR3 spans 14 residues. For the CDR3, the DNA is TGCAGTGCTAGTCCCGACAGGAGCAATCAGCCCCAGCATTTT. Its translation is CSASPDRSNQPQHF.

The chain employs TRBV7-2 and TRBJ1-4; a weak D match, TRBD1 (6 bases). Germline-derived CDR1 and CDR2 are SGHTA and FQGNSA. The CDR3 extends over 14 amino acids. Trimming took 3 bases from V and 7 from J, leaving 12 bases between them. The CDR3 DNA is TGTGCCAGCAGCTTTGACAGGCAGATTGAAAAACTGTTTTTT. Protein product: CASSFDRQIEKLFF.

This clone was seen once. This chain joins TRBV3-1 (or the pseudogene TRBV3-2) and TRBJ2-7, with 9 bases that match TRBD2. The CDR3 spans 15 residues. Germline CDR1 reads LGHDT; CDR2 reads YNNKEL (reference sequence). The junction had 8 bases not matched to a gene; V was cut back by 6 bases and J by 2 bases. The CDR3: CASSRDAGGPYEQYF. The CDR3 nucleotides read TGTGCCAGCAGTCGGGATGCGGGGGGGCCCTACGAGCAGTACTTC.

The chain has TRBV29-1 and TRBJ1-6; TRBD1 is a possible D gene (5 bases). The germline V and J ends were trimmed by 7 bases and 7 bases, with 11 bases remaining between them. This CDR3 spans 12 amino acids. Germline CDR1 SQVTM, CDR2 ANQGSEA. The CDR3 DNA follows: TGCAGCGCAAAAACAGGAAATTCACCCCTCCACTTT. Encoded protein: CSAKTGNSPLHF.

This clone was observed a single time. CDR3 sequence reads: CASSSRARTDTQYF. In nucleotides, the CDR3 is TGTGCCAGCAGCTCCAGGGCGCGCACAGATACGCAGTATTTT. The chain is built from TRBV21-1 and TRBJ2-3; the D call in the table, TRBD1, was not verified against the DNA. TRBV21-1 is a pseudogene locus. The CDR3 length is 14 residues.

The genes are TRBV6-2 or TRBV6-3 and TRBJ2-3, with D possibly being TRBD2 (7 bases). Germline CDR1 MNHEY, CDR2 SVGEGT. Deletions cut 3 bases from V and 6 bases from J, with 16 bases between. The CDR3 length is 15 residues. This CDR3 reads CASSYDGGPPDTQYF. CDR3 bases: TGTGCCAGCAGTTATGACGGGGGGCCCCCGGATACGCAGTATTTT.

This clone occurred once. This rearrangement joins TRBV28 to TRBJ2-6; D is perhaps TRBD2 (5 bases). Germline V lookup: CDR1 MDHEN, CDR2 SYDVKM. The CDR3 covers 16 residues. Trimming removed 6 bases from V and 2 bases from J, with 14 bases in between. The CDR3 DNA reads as TGTGCCAGCAGCTCGAGCCCGGGAACTGGGGCCAACGTCCTGACTTTC. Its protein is CASSSSPGTGANVLTF.

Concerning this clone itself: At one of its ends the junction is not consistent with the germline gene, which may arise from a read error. Written as DNA, the CDR3 is TGTGCCAGCAGCTCGGGACTAGGCGAGCTGTACTTC. It encodes CASSSGLGELYF. The chain joins TRBV5-4 to TRBJ2-7; TRBD2 agrees at 8 bases. From germline, CDR1 is SGHNT and CDR2 YYREEE (reference sequence). The CDR3 is 12 amino acids.

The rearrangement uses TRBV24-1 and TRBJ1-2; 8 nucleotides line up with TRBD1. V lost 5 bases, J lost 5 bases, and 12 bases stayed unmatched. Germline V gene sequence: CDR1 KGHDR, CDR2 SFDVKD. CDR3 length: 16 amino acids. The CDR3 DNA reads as TGTGCCACCAGTGTCCTCAGACAGGGGATGGAATATGGCTACACCTTC. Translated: CATSVLRQGMEYGYTF.

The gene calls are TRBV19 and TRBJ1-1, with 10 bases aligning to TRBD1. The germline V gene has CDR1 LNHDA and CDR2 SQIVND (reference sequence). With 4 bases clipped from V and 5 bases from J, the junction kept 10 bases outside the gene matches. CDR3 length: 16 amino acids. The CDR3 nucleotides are TGTGCCAGTAGTACTGGGACAGGGGCTGCGATGACTGAAGCTTTCTTT. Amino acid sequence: CASSTGTGAAMTEAFF.

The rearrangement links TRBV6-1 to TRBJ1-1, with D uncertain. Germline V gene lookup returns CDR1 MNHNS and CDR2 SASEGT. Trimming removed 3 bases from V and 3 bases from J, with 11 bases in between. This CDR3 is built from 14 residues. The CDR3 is CASSEAGRDTEAFF. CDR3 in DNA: TGTGCCAGCAGTGAGGCGGGAAGGGACACTGAAGCTTTCTTT.

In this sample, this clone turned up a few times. CDR3 DNA: TGTGCCAGCAGCCCGACTATAGAAGAAGCTTTCTTT. It encodes CASSPTIEEAFF. This chain joins TRBV12-3 or TRBV12-4 and TRBJ1-1; D is unclear. The CDR3 is made up of 12 amino acids. V lost 6 bases and J 8 bases, leaving 13 bases between the germline ends.

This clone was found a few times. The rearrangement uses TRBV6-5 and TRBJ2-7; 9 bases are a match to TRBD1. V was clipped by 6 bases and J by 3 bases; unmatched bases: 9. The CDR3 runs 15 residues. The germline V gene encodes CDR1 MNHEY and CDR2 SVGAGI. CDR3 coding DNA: TGTGCCAGCAGCACCGTCGGGACAGGGAACTACGAGCAGTACTTC. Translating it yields CASSTVGTGNYEQYF.

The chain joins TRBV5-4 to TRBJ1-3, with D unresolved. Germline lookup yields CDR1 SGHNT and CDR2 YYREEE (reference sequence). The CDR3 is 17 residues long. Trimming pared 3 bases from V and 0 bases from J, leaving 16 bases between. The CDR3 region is CASSSTQNRVSGNTIYF. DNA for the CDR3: TGTGCCAGCAGCTCCACACAGAACCGAGTCTCTGGAAACACCATATATTTT.